Below are 9 T cell receptor beta chains sequenced from a single sample in a study of CD8 T cells in Susac syndrome. With random hexamers, roughly 0.5 to 1 ug RNA was reverse transcribed. TCRdb recomputed calls from the immunoSEQ multiplex PCR reads with MiXCR, one row per CDR3 protein. This table holds 110,000 to 150,000 distinct CDR3 sequences, 95% found once. Sample: CD4+ T cells from PBMCs. The receptors originated from a human donor with Susac syndrome.

DNA of the CDR3: TGCAGTGGGTCAGCGGGGGCCCCCAAGACCCAGTACTTC. It is translated as CSGSAGAPKTQYF. The chain couples TRBV20-1 to TRBJ2-5, with TRBD2 matching over 8 bases. This CDR3 spans 13 amino acids. J lost 6 bases, V lost 7 bases, and 10 bases had no gene match. CDR1 is DFQATT and CDR2 is SNEGSKA in the germline V gene (reference sequence).

This clonotype was counted once. This chain uses TRBV29-1 with TRBJ2-4; 11 bases are shared with TRBD2. Germline V gives CDR1 SQVTM, CDR2 ANQGSEA. The CDR3 length is 14 residues. The junction had 8 bases not matched to a gene; V was cut back by 6 bases and J by 7 bases. The CDR3 DNA is TGCAGCGTGACGGTAGCGGGAGGGCGGAACATTCAGTACTTC. Translation: CSVTVAGGRNIQYF.

V gene TRBV7-9 combines with J gene TRBJ2-3, with no clear D. The CDR3 extends over 11 amino acids. V lost 6 bases and J 1 base, leaving 2 bases between the germline ends. Germline CDR1 is SEHNR and CDR2 is FQNEAQ (reference sequence). The CDR3 sequence is CASRGTDTQYF. CDR3 sequence (DNA): TGTGCCAGCAGGGGCACAGATACGCAGTATTTT.

This sequence joins TRBV7-9 and TRBJ2-7; 8 nucleotides agree with TRBD1. After removal of 5 bases from V and 8 bases from J, the junction contained 5 bases not matched to a gene. CDR3 length: 12 residues. CDR1 and CDR2 (germline): SEHNR, FQNEAQ (reference sequence). CDR3 sequence: CASSRTGFQQYF. The CDR3 DNA is TGTGCCAGCAGCAGGACAGGGTTTCAGCAGTACTTC.

The V call is TRBV15, the J call TRBJ2-5, with 8 bases matching TRBD2. Germline V gene lookup returns CDR1 LNHNV and CDR2 YYDKDF (reference sequence). With 6 bases clipped from V and 2 bases from J, the junction kept 11 bases outside the gene matches. This CDR3 comprises 16 residues. CDR3 sequence: CATSSGLGVQQETQYF. CDR3 DNA sequence: TGTGCCACCAGTTCGGGACTAGGGGTCCAACAAGAGACCCAGTACTTC.

The chain combines TRBV24-1 with TRBJ2-3; 13 nucleotides match TRBD2. V lost 5 bases and J lost 4; bases outside the gene matches: 5. Germline-derived CDR1 and CDR2 are KGHDR and SFDVKD. This CDR3 comprises 16 residues. Here the CDR3 reads CATSGYGLAGADTQYF. CDR3 coding DNA: TGTGCCACCAGTGGTTATGGACTAGCGGGAGCAGATACGCAGTATTTT.

The sample holds one count of this clonotype. This chain links TRBV12-3 or TRBV12-4 with TRBJ1-4, with D maybe TRBD1 (5 bases). Trimming took off 3 bases at V and 3 bases at J, with 8 bases between the two ends. CDR3 length: 14 residues. The CDR3 sequence is CASSFQGANEKLFF. CDR3 bases: TGTGCCAGCAGTTTCCAGGGTGCTAATGAAAAACTGTTTTTT.

The chain carries TRBV12-3 or TRBV12-4 and TRBJ2-7; 7 positions match TRBD2. V gave up 6 bases and J gave up 5 bases; unmatched junction bases: 13. The CDR3 has 15 residues. This chain's CDR3 is CASSLQGRGEDEQYF. CDR3 sequence (DNA): TGTGCCAGCAGCCTCCAGGGCCGGGGGGAGGACGAGCAGTACTTC.

The rearrangement uses TRBV2 and TRBJ1-2, with 7 bases identical to TRBD1. Germline trimming cut 5 bases from V and 4 bases from J; bases unmatched to any gene: 7. From germline, CDR1 is SNHLY and CDR2 FYNNEI. The CDR3 contains 14 residues. CDR3 DNA: TGTGCCAGCAGTACTAGACAGGGCCTCTATGGCTACACCTTC. This translates into CASSTRQGLYGYTF.